The present TCR beta chain was sequenced within a study of pediatric ulcerative colitis. Study-level results: A couple of rectal clonotypes were found only in ulcerative colitis patients, all of them. In rectum, acute severe colitis had expanded clones and less diversity.

The blood sample was taken during the colonoscopy visit. The sample holds one count of this clone. No antigen is known for it. The CDR3 sequence is 15 residues long. Germline-derived CDR1 and CDR2 are MDHEN and SYDVKM. Losses at the gene ends were 3 bases for V and 4 bases for J; bases not matched to a gene: 5. The survey-level immunoSEQ assay was used. Clones were sequenced by immunoSEQ multiplex PCR, and TCRdb holds only the in-frame ones, with some missing. The table has under 70,000 clones, around 87% seen once. V gene TRBV28 combines with J gene TRBJ1-5, with 8 bases matching TRBD1. This clonotype was sampled from a boy aged 5-17 years who was a control in a study of pediatric ulcerative colitis. The sample comprised blood. DNA for the CDR3: TGTGCCAGCAGTTTCTCCAGACAGGGGAATCAGCCCCAGCATTTT. Protein product: CASSFSRQGNQPQHF.